This is a list of T cell receptor beta chains from one sample in a study of pediatric ulcerative colitis. Sequenced by immunoSEQ multiplex PCR; TCRdb stores in-frame clones only, minus some. The sample includes some 50,000 clones, 60% to 85% of them seen just once. The sequenced material came from gut tissue. The origin of the receptors is a girl aged 5 to 17 with moderate ulcerative colitis. CDR3s include the opening cysteine and the closing phenylalanine or tryptophan. A D gene is named only where the DNA matches it firmly. Not all rows give a size; the values are once, few, many and, for expanded clones, a class.

>TRBJ1-3|-|-|TRBV6-5
CASRETVGNTIYF
TGTGCCAGCAGGGAGACCGTTGGAAACACCATATATTTT
>TRBJ2-1|-|TRBD2|TRBV4-1
CASSQDRGLAGEGEQFF
TGCGCCAGCAGCCAAGACAGGGGACTAGCGGGGGAGGGTGAGCAGTTCTTC
>TRBJ1-6|-|TRBD1|TRBV15
CATSRTGGMDSPLHF
TGTGCCACCAGCAGAACAGGGGGGATGGATTCACCCCTCCACTTT
>TRBJ2-7|few|-|TRBV6-5
CASSLSGYEQYF
TGTGCCAGCAGTTTAAGCGGGTACGAGCAGTACTTC
>TRBJ2-4|once|TRBD2|TRBV7-6
CASSLAGGPKNIQYF
TGTGCCAGCAGCCTAGCGGGGGGGCCCAAAAACATTCAGTACTTC
>TRBJ2-1|-|-|TRBV15
CATSRGVAVDLDEQFF
TGTGCCACCAGCAGGGGGGTAGCGGTGGATTTGGATGAGCAGTTCTTC
>TRBJ2-1|-|-|TRBV5-6
CASSLGEMNEQFF
TGTGCCAGCAGCTTGGGGGAGATGAATGAGCAGTTCTTC
>TRBJ2-2|-|-|TRBV7-9
CASSLRPGYTGELFF
TGTGCCAGCAGCTTACGTCCAGGTTACACCGGGGAGCTGTTTTTT
>TRBJ1-2|-|-|TRBV28
CASSYRNGYTF
TGTGCCAGCAGTTACAGGAATGGCTACACCTTC
>TRBJ2-5|-|-|TRBV4-1
CASSQDQETQYF
TGCGCCAGCAGCCAAGATCAAGAGACCCAGTACTTC
>TRBJ2-6|-|-|TRBV19
CASSIVRQSGANVLTF
TGTGCCAGTAGTATAGTGCGCCAGTCTGGGGCCAACGTCCTGACTTTC
>TRBJ1-1|-|-|TRBV7-2
CASSATSKLGMNTEAFF
TGTGCCAGCAGCGCGACTTCTAAATTGGGGATGAACACTGAAGCTTTCTTT
>TRBJ2-7|few|-|TRBV7-6
CASSLGEASYEQYF
TGTGCCAGCAGCTTGGGCGAGGCGTCCTACGAGCAGTACTTC
>TRBJ2-2|-|TRBD1|TRBV6-1
CASSAGTANTGELFF
TGTGCCAGCAGTGCAGGGACAGCAAACACCGGGGAGCTGTTTTTT
>TRBJ2-2|-|TRBD1|TRBV27
CASSFEGASNTGELFF
TGTGCCAGCAGTTTTGAGGGGGCATCTAACACCGGGGAGCTGTTTTTT
>TRBJ1-1|-|-|TRBV27
CASSLGRDTEAFF
TGTGCCAGCAGTTTAGGCAGGGACACTGAAGCTTTCTTT
>TRBJ2-5|-|-|TRBV30
CASSTGAETQYF
TGTGCCTCCTCGACGGGGGCAGAGACCCAGTACTTC
>TRBJ1-5|-|-|TRBV15
CATSRVDQPQHF
TGTGCCACCAGCAGAGTTGATCAGCCCCAGCATTTT
>TRBJ1-1|-|-|TRBV11-2
CASSQQLNTEAFF
TGTGCCAGCAGCCAACAGCTGAACACTGAAGCTTTCTTT
>TRBJ2-6|-|-|TRBV7-9
CASSVINGANVLTF
TGTGCCAGCAGTGTCATCAATGGGGCCAACGTCCTGACTTTC
>TRBJ1-2|-|TRBD1|TRBV18
CASSADRALYGYTF
TGTGCCAGCTCAGCGGACAGGGCCCTATATGGCTACACCTTC
>TRBJ1-4|-|-|TRBV7-8
CASSIGTFPNEKLFF
TGTGCCAGCAGCATAGGGACATTTCCTAATGAAAAACTGTTTTTT
>TRBJ1-1|once|TRBD1|TRBV11-3
CASSRQGGTEAFF
TGTGCCAGCAGCAGACAGGGAGGTACTGAAGCTTTCTTT
>TRBJ2-7|-|-|TRBV20-1
CSARPTGEQYF
TGCAGTGCTAGACCCACCGGGGAGCAGTACTTC
>TRBJ2-7|-|-|TRBV2
CASRDAGEQYF
TGTGCCAGCAGGGACGCGGGCGAGCAGTACTTC
>TRBJ2-1|-|TRBD2|TRBV6-5
CASWGTSGNVKQFF
TGTGCCAGCTGGGGGACTAGCGGGAATGTTAAGCAGTTCTTC
>TRBJ2-2|-|TRBD2|TRBV7-9
CASSNGLAGPRGELFF
TGTGCCAGCAGCAATGGACTAGCGGGGCCCAGGGGGGAGCTGTTTTTT
>TRBJ1-5|few|-|TRBV6-1
CASSEIPGSNQPQHF
TGTGCCAGCAGTGAAATACCAGGGAGCAATCAGCCCCAGCATTTT
>TRBJ2-2|-|TRBD1|TRBV5-1
CASTPLQGEGELFF
TGCGCCAGCACCCCATTACAGGGGGAAGGGGAGCTGTTTTTT
>TRBJ2-1|-|-|TRBV28
CASSKPYNEQFF
TGTGCCAGCAGCAAGCCCTACAATGAGCAGTTCTTC
>TRBJ2-7|-|-|TRBV2
CASSSLVTLREQYF
TGTGCCAGCAGTTCACTAGTTACGTTGCGGGAGCAGTACTTC
>TRBJ2-7|-|-|TRBV6-5
CASSYDRFPAYEQYF
TGTGCCAGCAGTTACGACAGGTTTCCCGCCTACGAGCAGTACTTC
>TRBJ2-7|-|-|TRBV27
CASSLSPPRVRNEQYF
TGTGCCAGCAGTTTGTCCCCCCCCAGGGTTAGGAACGAGCAGTACTTC
>TRBJ1-2|-|TRBD1|TRBV30
CAWSAWTGVKDGYTF
TGTGCCTGGAGTGCTTGGACAGGGGTTAAGGATGGCTACACCTTC
>TRBJ2-7|-|TRBD2|TRBV4-1
CASSQAGLAGASYEQYF
TGCGCCAGCAGCCAAGCGGGACTAGCGGGGGCATCCTACGAGCAGTACTTC
>TRBJ1-5|-|-|TRBV18
CASSWTDNQPQHF
TGTGCCAGCTCCTGGACAGACAATCAGCCCCAGCATTTT
>TRBJ2-1|-|-|TRBV10-3
CAISVAADYNEQFF
TGTGCCATCAGTGTAGCGGCGGACTACAATGAGCAGTTCTTC
>TRBJ2-3|-|-|TRBV7-9
CASSTLSDTQYF
TGTGCCAGCAGCACTCTTAGTGATACGCAGTATTTT
>TRBJ2-1|-|TRBD1|TRBV6-6
CASSPGTEIYNEQFF
TGTGCCAGCAGTCCCGGGACAGAAATCTACAATGAGCAGTTCTTC
>TRBJ2-7|-|-|TRBV10-3
CAISVRAAAYEQYF
TGTGCCATCAGTGTCCGAGCCGCGGCCTACGAGCAGTACTTC
>TRBJ1-5|-|-|TRBV7-8
CASSFFSNQPQHF
TGTGCCAGCAGCTTTTTCAGCAATCAGCCCCAGCATTTT
>TRBJ2-7|few|TRBD2|TRBV18
CASSPPLAGGPYEQYF
TGTGCCAGCTCACCACCTCTGGCGGGGGGCCCTTACGAGCAGTACTTC
>TRBJ2-7|few|-|TRBV10-3
CATGPDVYEQYF
TGTGCCACGGGCCCCGATGTTTACGAGCAGTACTTC
>TRBJ2-3|-|-|TRBV15
CATSRARGGTPWDTQYF
TGTGCCACCAGCAGAGCTCGGGGCGGGACGCCCTGGGATACGCAGTATTTT
>TRBJ1-2|few|-|TRBV10-3
CAISEGHRIYGYTF
TGTGCCATCAGTGAGGGGCACCGGATCTATGGCTACACCTTC
>TRBJ2-7|-|TRBD1|TRBV11-2
CASSSGARAQGDEQYF
TGTGCCAGCAGCTCCGGCGCCAGGGCCCAGGGGGACGAGCAGTACTTC
>TRBJ1-4|-|-|TRBV18
CASSPPGNEKLFF
TGTGCCAGCTCACCCCCGGGGAATGAAAAACTGTTTTTT
>TRBJ1-2|-|-|TRBV7-9
CASSRGGVYYYGYTF
TGTGCCAGCAGCCGAGGAGGGGTTTATTACTATGGCTACACCTTC
>TRBJ1-2|-|-|TRBV11-2
CASSFESNGYTF
TGTGCCAGCAGCTTCGAGTCTAATGGCTACACCTTC
>TRBJ2-1|-|-|TRBV5-1
CASSLVDYRNEQFF
TGCGCCAGCAGCTTGGTCGACTACAGGAATGAGCAGTTCTTC
>TRBJ1-3|-|-|TRBV6-5
CASSYQDSAGNTIYF
TGTGCCAGCAGTTATCAGGACAGCGCTGGAAACACCATATATTTT
>TRBJ1-1|-|-|TRBV5-6
CASSADLNTEAFF
TGTGCCAGCAGCGCCGATTTGAACACTGAAGCTTTCTTT
>TRBJ2-3|once|TRBD2|TRBV9
CASSAGLAGGAGTDTQYF
TGTGCCAGCAGCGCGGGACTAGCGGGGGGGGCGGGCACAGATACGCAGTATTTT
>TRBJ2-2|-|-|TRBV2
CASRDRLGGTGELFF
TGTGCCAGCAGGGACAGGCTGGGGGGGACCGGGGAGCTGTTTTTT
>TRBJ2-7|-|-|TRBV6-6
CASSPGPGYKQYF
TGTGCCAGCAGTCCCGGCCCAGGGTACAAGCAGTACTTC
>TRBJ1-4|-|-|TRBV18
CASSPRQLDEKLFF
TGTGCCAGCTCACCACGACAGTTAGATGAAAAACTGTTTTTT
>TRBJ1-2|-|-|TRBV6-1
CASSEGTFVQGGYTF
TGTGCCAGCAGTGAGGGGACGTTCGTTCAAGGTGGCTACACCTTC
>TRBJ2-1|-|-|TRBV5-1
CASSLGDINEQFF
TGCGCCAGCAGCTTGGGGGACATCAATGAGCAGTTCTTC
>TRBJ2-1|-|TRBD2|TRBV6-1
CATAILAGNNEQFF
TGTGCCACTGCCATACTAGCGGGGAACAATGAGCAGTTCTTC
>TRBJ2-5|once|TRBD2|TRBV5-1
CASSPGTSEETQYF
TGCGCCAGCAGCCCGGGGACTAGCGAAGAGACCCAGTACTTC